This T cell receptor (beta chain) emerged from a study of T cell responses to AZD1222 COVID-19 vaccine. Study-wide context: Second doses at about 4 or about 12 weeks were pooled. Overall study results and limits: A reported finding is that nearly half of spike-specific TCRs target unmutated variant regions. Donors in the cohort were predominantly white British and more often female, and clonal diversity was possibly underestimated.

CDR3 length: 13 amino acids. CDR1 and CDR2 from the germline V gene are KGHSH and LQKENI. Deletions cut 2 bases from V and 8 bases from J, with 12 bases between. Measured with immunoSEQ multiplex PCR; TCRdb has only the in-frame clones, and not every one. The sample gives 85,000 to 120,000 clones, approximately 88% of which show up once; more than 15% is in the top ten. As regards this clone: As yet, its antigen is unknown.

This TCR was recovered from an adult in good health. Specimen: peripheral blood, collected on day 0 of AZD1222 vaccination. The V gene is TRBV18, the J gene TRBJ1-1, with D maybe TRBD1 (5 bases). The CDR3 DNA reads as TGTGCCAGCTCACCATCCAGGGAAGTGGAAGCTTTCTTT. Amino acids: CASSPSREVEAFF.